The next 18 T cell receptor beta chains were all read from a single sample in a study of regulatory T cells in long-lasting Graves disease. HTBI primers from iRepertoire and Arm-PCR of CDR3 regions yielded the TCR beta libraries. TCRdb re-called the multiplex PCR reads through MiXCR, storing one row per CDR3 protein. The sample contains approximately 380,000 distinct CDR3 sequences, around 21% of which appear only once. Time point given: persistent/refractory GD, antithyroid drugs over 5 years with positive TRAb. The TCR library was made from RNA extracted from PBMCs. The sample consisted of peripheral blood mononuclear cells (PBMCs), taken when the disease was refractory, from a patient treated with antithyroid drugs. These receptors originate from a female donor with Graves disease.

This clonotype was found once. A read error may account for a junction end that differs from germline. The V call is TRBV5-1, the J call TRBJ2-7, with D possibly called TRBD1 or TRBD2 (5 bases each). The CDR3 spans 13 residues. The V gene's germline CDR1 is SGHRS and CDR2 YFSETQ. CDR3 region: CVSSLGRGLEQYF. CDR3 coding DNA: TGCGTCAGCAGCTTGGGACGAGGGCTCGAGCAGTACTTC.

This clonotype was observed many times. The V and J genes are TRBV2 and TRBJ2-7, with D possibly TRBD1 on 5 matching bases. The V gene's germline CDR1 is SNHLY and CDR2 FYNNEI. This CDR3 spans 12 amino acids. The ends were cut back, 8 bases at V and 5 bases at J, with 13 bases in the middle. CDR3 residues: CASGFRAHEQYF. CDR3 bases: TGTGCCAGCGGCTTCAGGGCCCACGAGCAGTACTTC. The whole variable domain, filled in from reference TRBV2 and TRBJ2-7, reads EPEVTQTPSHQVTQMGQEVILRCVPISNHLYFYWYRQILGQKVEFLVSFYNNEISEKSEIFDDQFSVERPDGSNFTLKIRSTKLEDSAMYFCASGFRAHEQYFGPGTRLTVT.

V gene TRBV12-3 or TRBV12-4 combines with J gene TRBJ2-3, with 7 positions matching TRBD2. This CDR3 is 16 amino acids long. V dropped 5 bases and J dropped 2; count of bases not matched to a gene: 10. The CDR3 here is CASSSFRSGSTDTQYF. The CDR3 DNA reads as TGTGCCAGCAGTAGTTTCCGTAGCGGGTCCACAGATACGCAGTATTTT.

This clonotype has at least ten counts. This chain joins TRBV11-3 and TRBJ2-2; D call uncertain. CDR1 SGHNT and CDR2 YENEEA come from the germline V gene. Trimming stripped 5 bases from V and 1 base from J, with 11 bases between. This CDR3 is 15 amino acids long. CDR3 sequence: CASSPVSGNTGELFF. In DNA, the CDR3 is TGTGCCAGCAGCCCAGTTTCCGGGAACACCGGGGAGCTGTTTTTT.

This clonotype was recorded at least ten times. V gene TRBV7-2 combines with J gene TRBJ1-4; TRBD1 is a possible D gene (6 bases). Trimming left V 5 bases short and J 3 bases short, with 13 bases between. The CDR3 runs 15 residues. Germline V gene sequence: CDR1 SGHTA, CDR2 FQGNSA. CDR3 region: CASSALGQSNEKLFF. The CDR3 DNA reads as TGTGCCAGCAGCGCACTTGGACAGTCTAATGAAAAACTGTTTTTT. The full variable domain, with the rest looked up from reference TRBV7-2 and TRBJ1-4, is GAGVSQSPSNKVTEKGKDVELRCDPISGHTALYWYRQSLGQGLEFLIYFQGNSAPDKSGLPSDRFSAERTGGSVSTLTIQRTQQEDSAVYLCASSALGQSNEKLFFGSGTQLSVL.

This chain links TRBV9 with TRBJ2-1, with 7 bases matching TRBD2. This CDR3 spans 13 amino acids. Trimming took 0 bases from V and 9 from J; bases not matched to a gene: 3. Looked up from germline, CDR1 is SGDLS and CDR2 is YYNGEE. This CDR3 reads CASSVGEGPEQFF. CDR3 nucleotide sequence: TGTGCCAGCAGCGTAGGGGAGGGGCCTGAGCAGTTCTTC.

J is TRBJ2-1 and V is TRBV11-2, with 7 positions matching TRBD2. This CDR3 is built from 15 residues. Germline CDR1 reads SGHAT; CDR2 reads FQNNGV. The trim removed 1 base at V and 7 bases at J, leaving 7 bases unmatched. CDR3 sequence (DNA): TGTGCCAGCAGCTTAGGAGGGAGGGCAAATAATGAGCAGTTCTTC. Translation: CASSLGGRANNEQFF. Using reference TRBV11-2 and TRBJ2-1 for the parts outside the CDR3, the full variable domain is EAGVAQSPRYKIIEKRQSVAFWCNPISGHATLYWYQQILGQGPKLLIQFQNNGVVDDSQLPKDRFSAERLKGVDSTLKIQPAKLEDSAVYLCASSLGGRANNEQFFGPGTRLTVL.

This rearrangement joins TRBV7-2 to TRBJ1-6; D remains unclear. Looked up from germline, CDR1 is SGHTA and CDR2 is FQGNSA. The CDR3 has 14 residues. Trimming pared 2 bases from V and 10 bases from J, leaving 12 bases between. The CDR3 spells CASSLLPPGSPLHF. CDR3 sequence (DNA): TGTGCCAGCAGCTTATTGCCGCCGGGATCACCCCTCCACTTT.

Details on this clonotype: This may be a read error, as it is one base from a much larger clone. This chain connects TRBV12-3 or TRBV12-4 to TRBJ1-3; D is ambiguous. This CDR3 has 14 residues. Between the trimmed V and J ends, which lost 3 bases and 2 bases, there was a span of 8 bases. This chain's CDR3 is CASSFTRAGNTIYF. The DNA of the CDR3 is TGTGCCAGCAGTTTCACAAGGGCTGGAAACACCATATATTTT.

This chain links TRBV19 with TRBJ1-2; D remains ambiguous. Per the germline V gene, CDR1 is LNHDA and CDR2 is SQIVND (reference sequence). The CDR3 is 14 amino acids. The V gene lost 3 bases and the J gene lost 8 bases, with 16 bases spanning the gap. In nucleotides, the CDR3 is TGTGCCAGTAGTATTAATCTTGGAAATGGCGGCTACACCTTC. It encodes CASSINLGNGGYTF.

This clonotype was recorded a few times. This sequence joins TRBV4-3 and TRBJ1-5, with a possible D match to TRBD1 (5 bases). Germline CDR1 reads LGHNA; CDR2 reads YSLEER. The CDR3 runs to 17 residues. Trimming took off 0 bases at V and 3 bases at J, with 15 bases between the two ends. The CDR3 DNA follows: TGCGCCAGCAGCCAAGATCGGGGGATGCCGAACAATCAGCCCCAGCATTTT. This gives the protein CASSQDRGMPNNQPQHF.

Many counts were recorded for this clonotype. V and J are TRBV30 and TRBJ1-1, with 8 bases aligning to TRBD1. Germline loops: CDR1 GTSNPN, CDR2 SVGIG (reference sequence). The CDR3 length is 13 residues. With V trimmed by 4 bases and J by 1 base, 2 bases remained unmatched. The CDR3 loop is CAWNRGKNTEAFF. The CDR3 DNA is TGTGCCTGGAACAGGGGGAAGAACACTGAAGCTTTCTTT.

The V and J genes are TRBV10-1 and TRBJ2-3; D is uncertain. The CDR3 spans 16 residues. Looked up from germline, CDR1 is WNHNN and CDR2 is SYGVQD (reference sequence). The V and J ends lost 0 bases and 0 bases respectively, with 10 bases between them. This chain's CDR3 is CASSESPVTSTDTQYF. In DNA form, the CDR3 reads TGCGCCAGCAGTGAGTCGCCGGTAACTAGCACAGATACGCAGTATTTT.

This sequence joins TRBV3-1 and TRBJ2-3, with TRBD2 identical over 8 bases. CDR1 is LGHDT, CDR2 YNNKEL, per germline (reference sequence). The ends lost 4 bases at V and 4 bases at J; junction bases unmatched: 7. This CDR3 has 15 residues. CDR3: CASSRGTSWADTQYF. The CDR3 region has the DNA TGTGCCAGCAGCCGTGGGACTAGTTGGGCAGATACGCAGTATTTT.

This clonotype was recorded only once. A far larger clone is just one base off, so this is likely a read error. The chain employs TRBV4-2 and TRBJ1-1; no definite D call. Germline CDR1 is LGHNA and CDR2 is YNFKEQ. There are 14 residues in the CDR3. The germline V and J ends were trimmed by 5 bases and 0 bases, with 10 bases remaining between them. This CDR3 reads CASSMVGMNTEAFF. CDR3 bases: TGTGCCAGCAGCATGGTGGGGATGAACACTGAAGCTTTCTTT.

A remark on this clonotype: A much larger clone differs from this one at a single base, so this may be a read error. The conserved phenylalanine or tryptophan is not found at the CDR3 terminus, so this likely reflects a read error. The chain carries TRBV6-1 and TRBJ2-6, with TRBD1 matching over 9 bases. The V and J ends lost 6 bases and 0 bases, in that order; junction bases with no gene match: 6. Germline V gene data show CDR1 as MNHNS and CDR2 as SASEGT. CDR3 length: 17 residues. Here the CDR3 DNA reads TGTGCCAGCAGCCCGGGACAGGGACTCTCTGGGGCCAACGTCCTGACTTCC. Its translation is CASSPGQGLSGANVLTS.

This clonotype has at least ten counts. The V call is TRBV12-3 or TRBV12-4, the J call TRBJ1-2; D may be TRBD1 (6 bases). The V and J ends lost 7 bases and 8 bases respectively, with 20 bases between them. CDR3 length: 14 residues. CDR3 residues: CASKPSGGVSGYTF. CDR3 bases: TGTGCCAGCAAACCGAGCGGGGGCGTTTCAGGCTACACCTTC.

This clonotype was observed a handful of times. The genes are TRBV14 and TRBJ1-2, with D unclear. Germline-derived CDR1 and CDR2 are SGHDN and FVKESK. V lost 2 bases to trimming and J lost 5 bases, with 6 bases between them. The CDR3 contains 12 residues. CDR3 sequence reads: CASSQSPYGYTF. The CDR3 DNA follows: TGTGCCAGCAGCCAATCACCGTATGGCTACACCTTC. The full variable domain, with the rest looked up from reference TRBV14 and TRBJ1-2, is EAGVTQFPSHSVIEKGQTVTLRCDPISGHDNLYWYRRVMGKEIKFLLHFVKESKQDESGMPNNRFLAERTGGTYSTLKVQPAELEDSGVYFCASSQSPYGYTFGSGTRLTVV.